Reported below is one TCR beta chain. The data were obtained in a study of cytomegalovirus exposure and HLA in healthy donors. The donors were members of the validation cohort comprising over a hundred subjects, separate from the approximately 670-subject first cohort. Trimming took off 1 base at V and 4 bases at J, with 8 bases between the two ends. The V gene's germline CDR1 is SGHTA and CDR2 FQGNSA. The CDR3 runs to 14 residues. The table came from immunoSEQ multiplex PCR; TCRdb's copy has only in-frame clones and leaves some out. The sample consists of 70,000 to 75,000 clones, 90% to 95% of them appearing once.

The source is a man aged 18-30 years in good health and CMV-seropositive. This rearrangement joins TRBV7-2 to TRBJ1-5; D unclear. Sequences were obtained from PBMCs. The CDR3: CASSLVVGNQPQHF. CDR3 coding DNA: TGTGCCAGCAGCTTAGTGGTCGGGAATCAGCCCCAGCATTTT.